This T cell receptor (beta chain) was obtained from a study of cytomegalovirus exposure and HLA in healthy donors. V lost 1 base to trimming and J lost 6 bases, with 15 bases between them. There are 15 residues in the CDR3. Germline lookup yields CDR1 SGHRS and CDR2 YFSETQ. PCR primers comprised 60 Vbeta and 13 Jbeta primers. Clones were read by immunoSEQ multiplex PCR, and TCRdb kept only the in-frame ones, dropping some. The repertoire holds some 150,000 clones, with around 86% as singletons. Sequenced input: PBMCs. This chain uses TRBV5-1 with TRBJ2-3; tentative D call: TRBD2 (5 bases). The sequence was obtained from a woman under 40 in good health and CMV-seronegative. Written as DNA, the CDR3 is TGCGCCAGCAGCTTGCTCGGGCGGGTCGTCGATACGCAGTATTTT. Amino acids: CASSLLGRVVDTQYF.